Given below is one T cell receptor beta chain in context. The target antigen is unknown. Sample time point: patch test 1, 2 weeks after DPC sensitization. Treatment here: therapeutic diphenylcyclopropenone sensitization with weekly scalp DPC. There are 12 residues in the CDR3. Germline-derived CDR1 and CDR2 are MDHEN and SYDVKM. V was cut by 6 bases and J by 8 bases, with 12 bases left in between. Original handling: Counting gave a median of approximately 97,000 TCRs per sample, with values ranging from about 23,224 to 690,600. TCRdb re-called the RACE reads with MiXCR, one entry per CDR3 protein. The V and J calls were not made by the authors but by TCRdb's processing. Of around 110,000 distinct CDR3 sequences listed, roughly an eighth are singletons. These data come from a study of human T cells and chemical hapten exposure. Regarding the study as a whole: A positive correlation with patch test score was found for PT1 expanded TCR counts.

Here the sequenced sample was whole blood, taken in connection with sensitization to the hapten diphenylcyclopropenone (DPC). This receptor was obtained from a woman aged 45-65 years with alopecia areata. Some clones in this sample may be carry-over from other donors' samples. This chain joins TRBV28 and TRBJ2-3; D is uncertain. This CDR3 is CASSPTPGTQYF. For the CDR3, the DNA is TGTGCCAGCAGCCCTACCCCGGGTACGCAGTATTTT.